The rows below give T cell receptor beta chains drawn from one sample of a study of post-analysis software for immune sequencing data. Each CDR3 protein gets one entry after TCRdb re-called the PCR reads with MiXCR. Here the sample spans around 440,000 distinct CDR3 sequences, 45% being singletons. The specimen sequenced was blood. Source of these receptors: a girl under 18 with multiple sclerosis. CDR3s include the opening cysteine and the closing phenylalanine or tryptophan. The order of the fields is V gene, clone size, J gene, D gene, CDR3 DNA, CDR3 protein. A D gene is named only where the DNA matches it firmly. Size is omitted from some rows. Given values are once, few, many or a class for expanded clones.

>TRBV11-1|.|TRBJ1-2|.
TGTGCCAGCAGCTTAGCGAGCCAGGGGACCTATGGCTACACCTTC
CASSLASQGTYGYTF
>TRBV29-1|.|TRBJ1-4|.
TGCAGCGTTGTTGGGACGTATGAAAAACTGTTTTTT
CSVVGTYEKLFF
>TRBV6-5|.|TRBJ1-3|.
TGTGCCAGCAGTTACTCGTTTGGGATCTCTGGAAACACCATATATTTT
CASSYSFGISGNTIYF
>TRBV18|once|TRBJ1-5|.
TGTGCCAGCTCACCACGTGGCACGTATAGCAATCAGCCCCAGCATTTT
CASSPRGTYSNQPQHF
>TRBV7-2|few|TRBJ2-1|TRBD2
TGTGCCAGCAGCTTGACTAGCGGGATCTACAATGAGCAGTTCTTC
CASSLTSGIYNEQFF
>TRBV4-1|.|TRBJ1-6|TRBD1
TGCGCCAGCAGCCAAGATCTTGACAGGGGAATGAATTCACCCCTCCACTTT
CASSQDLDRGMNSPLHF
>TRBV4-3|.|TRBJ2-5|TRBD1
TGCGCCAGCAGCCAAGATGTGGATGGACAGGGGGCGGGGGAGACCCAGTACTTC
CASSQDVDGQGAGETQYF
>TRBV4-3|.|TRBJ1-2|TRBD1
TGCGCCAGCAGCCGGACAGGGGGCGCTTCTAGCTACACCTTC
CASSRTGGASSYTF
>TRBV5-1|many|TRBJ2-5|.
TGCGCCAGCAGCTTCAGCGGTACCCAAGAGACCCAGTACTTC
CASSFSGTQETQYF
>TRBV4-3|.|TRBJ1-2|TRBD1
TGCGCCAGCAACCGGGACAGGAATCTTAACTATGGCTACACCTTC
CASNRDRNLNYGYTF
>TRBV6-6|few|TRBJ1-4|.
TGTGCCAGCAGTTACTCCGAGGAAAAACTGTTTTTT
CASSYSEEKLFF
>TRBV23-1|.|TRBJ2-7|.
TGCGCCAGCAGTCAATCGAGGTTCGTGGCTATTCGATCCTACGAGCAGTACTTC
CASSQSRFVAIRSYEQYF
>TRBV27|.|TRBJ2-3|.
TGTGCCAGCAACCCGCCCTATAGCAGAAGCACAGATACGCAGTATTTT
CASNPPYSRSTDTQYF
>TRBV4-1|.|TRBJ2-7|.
TGCGCCAGCAGCCAGTCTCCGGAGTTGACGGGCGAGCAGTACTTC
CASSQSPELTGEQYF
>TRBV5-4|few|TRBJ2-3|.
TGTGCCAGCAGTTCGACAGGCGGGGGCACAGATACGCAGTATTTT
CASSSTGGGTDTQYF
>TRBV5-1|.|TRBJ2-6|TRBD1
TGCGCCAGCAGCTTGGCCCGGGACAGGGGGTCCGGGGCCAACGTCCTGACTTTC
CASSLARDRGSGANVLTF
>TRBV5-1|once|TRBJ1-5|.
TGCGCCAGCAGAGACCTCCCGGATCAGCCCCAGCATTTT
CASRDLPDQPQHF
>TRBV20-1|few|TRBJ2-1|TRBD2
TGCAGTGCTAGAATAGCGGGAGTGGGTGAGCAGTTCTTC
CSARIAGVGEQFF
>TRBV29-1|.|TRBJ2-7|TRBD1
TGCAGCGTTCTCGAGGGACAGTACGAGCAGTACTTC
CSVLEGQYEQYF
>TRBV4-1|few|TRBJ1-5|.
TGCGCCAGCAGCCAAGTAACAGGGTATCAGCCCCAGCATTTT
CASSQVTGYQPQHF
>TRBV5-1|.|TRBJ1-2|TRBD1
TGCGCCAGCAGCACCCCGGGACAGGGTGACTATGGCTACACCTTC
CASSTPGQGDYGYTF
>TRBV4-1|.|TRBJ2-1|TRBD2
TGCGCCAGCAGCACAGCCGGGACTATGACCTACAATGAGCAGTTCTTC
CASSTAGTMTYNEQFF
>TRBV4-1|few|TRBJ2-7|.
TGCGCCAGCAGCCAAGTAAGGACTCGATCCTACGAGCAGTACTTC
CASSQVRTRSYEQYF
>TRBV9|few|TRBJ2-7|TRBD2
TGTGCCAGCAGCCCGAGAGCCGGGGGGTCCCCCCAGCAGTACTTC
CASSPRAGGSPQQYF
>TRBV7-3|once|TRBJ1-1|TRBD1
TGTGCCAGCAGCAAACAGGGGGCACTTAACACTGAAGCTTTCTTT
CASSKQGALNTEAFF
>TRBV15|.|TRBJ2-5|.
TGTGCCACCAGCCGGCGGTACGGGAACATCCCGCAAGAGGCCCAGTACTTC
CATSRRYGNIPQEAQYF
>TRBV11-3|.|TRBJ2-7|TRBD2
TGTGCCAGCAGCCAGGGACTAGCGGATCCCGGGGGGTACGAGCAGTACTTC
CASSQGLADPGGYEQYF
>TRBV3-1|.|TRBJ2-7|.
TGTGCCAGCAGCCAGTTCCTCAGACCAGGGTCCTACGAGCAGTACTTC
CASSQFLRPGSYEQYF
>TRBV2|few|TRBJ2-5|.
TGTGCCAGCACCTTCTTGGGCCAAGAGACCCAGTACTTC
CASTFLGQETQYF
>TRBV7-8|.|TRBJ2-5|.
TGTGCCAGCAGCACTGGACAGCTTATACAAGAGACCCAGTACTTC
CASSTGQLIQETQYF
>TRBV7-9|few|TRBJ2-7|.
TGTGCCAGCAGCTTGGAGGGGCTCGCCTACGAGCAGTACTTC
CASSLEGLAYEQYF
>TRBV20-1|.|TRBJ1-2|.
TGCAGTGCTAGAACGGGAGGCTACACCTTC
CSARTGGYTF
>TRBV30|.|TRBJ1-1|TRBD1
TGTGCCTGGACCAGGGACAGGGGTGACACTGAAGCTTTCTTT
CAWTRDRGDTEAFF
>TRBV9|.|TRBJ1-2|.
TGTGCCAGCAGCGTAGAGAGTGAATGGCCCGGCCACTATGGCTACACCTTC
CASSVESEWPGHYGYTF
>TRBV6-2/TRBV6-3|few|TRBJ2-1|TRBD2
TGTGCCAGCAGCCCTAGCGGGAGAGGGTCCAGTGAGCAGTTCTTC
CASSPSGRGSSEQFF
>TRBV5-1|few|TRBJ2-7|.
TGCGCCAGCAGCCCCTCGGGATATGGGGAGCAGTACTTC
CASSPSGYGEQYF
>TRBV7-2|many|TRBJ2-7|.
TGTGCCAGCAGCTTAGGGACAGTCTCCTACGAGCAGTACTTC
CASSLGTVSYEQYF
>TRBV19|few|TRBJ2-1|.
TGTGCCAGTAGTACTGACAGAGACAATGAGCAGTTCTTC
CASSTDRDNEQFF
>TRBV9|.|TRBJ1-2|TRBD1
TGTGCTAGTAGCGACCAAATTCCGACAGGGGAGGACGACGGCTACACCTTC
CASSDQIPTGEDDGYTF
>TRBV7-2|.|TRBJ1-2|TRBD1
TGTGCCAGCAGCTCCCGACAGGGTAGTAAGGATGGCTACACCTTC
CASSSRQGSKDGYTF
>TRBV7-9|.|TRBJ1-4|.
TGTGCCAGCAGCTTTGGACGGAATCTTAATGAAAAACTGTTTTTT
CASSFGRNLNEKLFF
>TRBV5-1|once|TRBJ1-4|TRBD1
TGCGCCAGCAGCTTGGGGGACAGGGGTAATGAAAAACTGTTTTTT
CASSLGDRGNEKLFF
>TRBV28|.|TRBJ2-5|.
TGTGCCAGCAGTTTTGGTGGACAGAGCCAAGAGACCCAGTACTTC
CASSFGGQSQETQYF
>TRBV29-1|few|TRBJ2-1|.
TGCAGCGTTGAAGTTTCCACCGTCTCCTTTAATGAGCAGTTCTTC
CSVEVSTVSFNEQFF
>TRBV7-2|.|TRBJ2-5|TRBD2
TGTGCCAGCAGCTTCCAGACTAGCGTGGAGACCCAGTACTTC
CASSFQTSVETQYF
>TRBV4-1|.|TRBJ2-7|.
TGCGCCAGCAGCCAAGAGTTAGTATCCTACGAGCAGTACTTC
CASSQELVSYEQYF
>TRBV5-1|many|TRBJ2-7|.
TGCGCCAGCAGCGTGGGGGAGAGCTCCTACGAGCAGTACTTC
CASSVGESSYEQYF
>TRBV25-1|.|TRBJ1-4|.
TGTGCCAGCAGTGAATTACAGGCATGGGGTGAAAAACTGTTTTTT
CASSELQAWGEKLFF
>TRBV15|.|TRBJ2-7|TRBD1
TGTGCCACCAGCGAACCCCCGGGACAGGGTGAGCAGTACTTC
CATSEPPGQGEQYF
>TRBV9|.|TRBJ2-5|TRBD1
TGTGCCAGCAGCGAAACGGGACAGGTAGAGACCCAGTACTTC
CASSETGQVETQYF
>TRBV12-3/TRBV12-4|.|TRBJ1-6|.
TGTGCCAGCAGAACTACAGGGTATGGACCCCTCCACTTT
CASRTTGYGPLHF
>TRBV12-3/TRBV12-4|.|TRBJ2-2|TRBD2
TGTGCCAGCAGTTTGACTAGCGGGAATATCGGGGAGCTGTTTTTT
CASSLTSGNIGELFF
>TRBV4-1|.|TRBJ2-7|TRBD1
TGCGCCAGCAGCCAAGAAAGGGACAGGGGGACCGAGCAGTACTTC
CASSQERDRGTEQYF
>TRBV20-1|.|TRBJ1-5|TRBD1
TGCAGTGCTAGCCCTTTCGACAGGGCGTCTCAGCCCCAGCATTTT
CSASPFDRASQPQHF
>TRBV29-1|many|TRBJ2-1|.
TGCAGCGTGACCGGACCGGAGCCCTACAATGAGCAGTTCTTC
CSVTGPEPYNEQFF
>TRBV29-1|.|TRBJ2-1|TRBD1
TGCAGCGTTGAAAGGACAGGGTTAGGCAATGAGCAGTTCTTC
CSVERTGLGNEQFF
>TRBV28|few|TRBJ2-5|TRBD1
TGTGCCAGCAGCAACCTGACAGGGTTTAAGGAGACCCAGTACTTC
CASSNLTGFKETQYF
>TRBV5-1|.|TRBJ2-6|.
TGCGCCAGCAGCCCTACGATGAGCTCTGGGGCCAACGTCCTGACTTTC
CASSPTMSSGANVLTF
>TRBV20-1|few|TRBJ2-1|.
TGCAGTGCTAGCACCCAGTATCTGGAGCAGTTCTTC
CSASTQYLEQFF
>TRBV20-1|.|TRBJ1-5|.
TGCAGTGCTAGAGTAGGGTTTGTTGGCAATCAGCCCCAGCATTTT
CSARVGFVGNQPQHF